This T cell receptor (beta chain) was identified during a study of blood T cell repertoires in COVID-19 (dated by TCRdb to 2018 to 2020). Regarding the complete study: Samples covering the acute and convalescent phases of COVID-19 were provided by collaborators in the United States, Italy and Spain. Sample metadata almost always included a de-identified subject ID, COVID-19 status, age in years and sex. Where HLA class I and class II types were available, the types were taken from metadata supplied by the sample provider, not from assay-based typing. The repertoires were released in a freely available public database meant as a resource for research on the immune response to SARS-CoV-2. The material from the prospective study consisted of cDNA or gDNA derived from T cells, B-cell-depleted T cells, or PBMCs. The dataset comprised deeply sampled blood TCRbeta repertoires from subjects exposed to, actively infected with, or recovered from COVID-19. The samples were drawn from the first 160 participants of the ongoing ImmuneRACE study and from some 1,300 subjects provided by 6 global collaborators. Here is what the overall study found, with its caveats: How much clinical and demographic metadata was included differed by source and by participant, and the metadata was provided uncurated.

The germline V gene provides CDR1 SGHVS and CDR2 FQNEAQ. Cut back by 1 base and 7 bases, the V and J ends lie 16 bases apart. Including the terminal cysteine and phenylalanine, the CDR3 comprises 15 residues. Only the CDR3 DNA is retained, 45 bases long and in frame from the first base. Participants in the prospective study were enrolled through a virtual design, were aged roughly 18 to 100 years, and lived in about two dozen United States geographic areas. In the prospective study, cohorts were assigned on the basis of participant-reported clinical history obtained from a screening survey and a study questionnaire. Exposed participants had been in contact, within 2 weeks of entering the study, with a person who had a PCR-confirmed or clinician-diagnosed case of COVID-19. In the prospective study, mobile phlebotomists collected whole blood, serum and a nasopharyngeal or oropharyngeal swab from each participant. Additional blood draws and questionnaires over an approximately two-month period could optionally be provided by prospective study participants. Before DNA extraction, blood samples from the prospective study were shipped at room temperature or frozen.

TCRbeta CDR3 regions were amplified from genomic DNA by means of the immunoSEQ Assay, a bias-controlled multiplex PCR. On the study's bioinformatics: The number of nucleated cells in each sample was estimated from the amplification of reference gene primers within the assay. To quantify the absolute abundance of each unique TCRbeta CDR3 rearrangement, sequence reads were collapsed and filtered. For each sample, productive Simpson clonality was calculated by taking the square root of Simpson's diversity index across productive rearrangements. The source is immuneACCESS, and TCRdb retained only in-frame sequences with V and J called. Part of the clones is not carried over; for the studies checked, unresolved V genes explain less than half of this, and the remainder is unexplained. V, J and clone size reflect that table, while D and trimming were determined from the DNA. Across this sample there are about 160,000 clones, with about 90% seen only once. Roughly 4% of the sample belongs to the ten largest clones.

Comments on this clone: Its binding antigen is unknown. No clone much larger than this one lies a single base away; base qualities are absent.

This receptor was identified in a woman aged 40 to 55 who had been exposed to COVID-19. The chain employs TRBV7-8 and TRBJ2-5; a weak D assignment points to TRBD2 (6 bases agree). Sequencing input: PBMCs or T cells enriched from blood (not recorded which). In nucleotides, the sequence is TGTGCCAGCAGCTTAGGCCTAGGGGCGGGGCGGACCCAGTACTTC. Its translation is CASSLGLGAGRTQYF.